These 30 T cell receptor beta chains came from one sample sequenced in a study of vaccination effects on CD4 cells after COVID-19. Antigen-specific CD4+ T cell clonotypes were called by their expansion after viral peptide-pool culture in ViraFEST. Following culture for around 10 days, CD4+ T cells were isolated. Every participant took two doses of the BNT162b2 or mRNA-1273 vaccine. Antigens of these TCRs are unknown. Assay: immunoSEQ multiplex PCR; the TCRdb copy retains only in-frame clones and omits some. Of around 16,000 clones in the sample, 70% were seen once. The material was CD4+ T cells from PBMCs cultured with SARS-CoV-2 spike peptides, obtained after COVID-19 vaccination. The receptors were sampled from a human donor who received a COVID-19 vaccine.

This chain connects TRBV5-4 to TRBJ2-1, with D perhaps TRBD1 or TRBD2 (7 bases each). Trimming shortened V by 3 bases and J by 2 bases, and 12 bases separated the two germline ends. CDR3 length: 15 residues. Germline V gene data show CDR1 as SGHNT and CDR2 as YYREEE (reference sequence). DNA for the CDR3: TGTGCCAGCAGCTCAGGGGGGGTGACCTACAATGAGCAGTTCTTC. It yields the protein CASSSGGVTYNEQFF.

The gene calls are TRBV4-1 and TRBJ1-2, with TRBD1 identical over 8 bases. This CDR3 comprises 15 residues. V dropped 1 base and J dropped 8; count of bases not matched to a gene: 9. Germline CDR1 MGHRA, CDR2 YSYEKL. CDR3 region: CASSQGGDRFVGYTF. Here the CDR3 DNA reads TGCGCCAGCAGCCAAGGAGGGGACAGGTTTGTCGGCTACACCTTC.

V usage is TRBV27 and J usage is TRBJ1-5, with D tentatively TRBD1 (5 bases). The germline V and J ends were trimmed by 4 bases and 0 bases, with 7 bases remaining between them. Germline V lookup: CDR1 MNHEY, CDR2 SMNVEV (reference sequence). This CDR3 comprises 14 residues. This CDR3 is CASSYRYSNQPQHF. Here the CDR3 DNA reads TGTGCCAGCAGTTACAGGTATAGCAATCAGCCCCAGCATTTT.

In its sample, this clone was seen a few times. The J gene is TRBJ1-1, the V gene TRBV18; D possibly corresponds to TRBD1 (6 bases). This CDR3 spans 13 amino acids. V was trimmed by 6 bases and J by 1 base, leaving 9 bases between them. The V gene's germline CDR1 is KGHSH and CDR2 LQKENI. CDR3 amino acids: CASSWGQNTEAFF. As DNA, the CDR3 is TGTGCCAGCTCGTGGGGACAGAACACTGAAGCTTTCTTT.

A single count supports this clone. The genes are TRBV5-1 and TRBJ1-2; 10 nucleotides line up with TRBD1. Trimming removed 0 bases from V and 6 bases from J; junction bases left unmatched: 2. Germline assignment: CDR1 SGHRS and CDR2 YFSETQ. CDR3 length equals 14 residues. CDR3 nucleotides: TGCGCCAGCAGCTTGGGGGACAGGGGAGATGGCTACACCTTC. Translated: CASSLGDRGDGYTF.

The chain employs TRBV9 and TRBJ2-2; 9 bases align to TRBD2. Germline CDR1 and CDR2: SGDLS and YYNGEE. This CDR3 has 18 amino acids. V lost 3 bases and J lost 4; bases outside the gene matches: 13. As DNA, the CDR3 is TGTGCCAGCAGCGAAAAAGGGCTATTGCGGGGGGGCACCGGGGAGCTGTTTTTT. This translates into CASSEKGLLRGGTGELFF.

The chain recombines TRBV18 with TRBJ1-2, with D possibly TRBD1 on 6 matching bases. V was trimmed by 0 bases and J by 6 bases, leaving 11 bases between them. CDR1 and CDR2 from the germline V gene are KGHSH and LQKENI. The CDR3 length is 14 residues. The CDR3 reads CASSPPVTGDGYTF. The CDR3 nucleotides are TGTGCCAGCTCACCACCGGTGACAGGCGATGGCTACACCTTC.

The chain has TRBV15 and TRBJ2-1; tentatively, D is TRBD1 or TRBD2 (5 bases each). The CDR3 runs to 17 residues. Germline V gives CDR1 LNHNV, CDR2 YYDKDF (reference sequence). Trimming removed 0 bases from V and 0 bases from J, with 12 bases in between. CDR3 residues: CATSRDRKGSSYNEQFF. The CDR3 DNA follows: TGTGCCACCAGCAGAGATCGGAAGGGGAGCTCCTACAATGAGCAGTTCTTC.

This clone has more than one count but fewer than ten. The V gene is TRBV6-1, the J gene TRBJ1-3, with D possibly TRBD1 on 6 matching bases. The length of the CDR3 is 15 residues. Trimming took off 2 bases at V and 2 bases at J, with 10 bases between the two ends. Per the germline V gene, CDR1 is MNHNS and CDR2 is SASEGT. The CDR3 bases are TGTGCCAGCAGTGAACCCCGGACAGCTGGAAACACCATATATTTT. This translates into CASSEPRTAGNTIYF.

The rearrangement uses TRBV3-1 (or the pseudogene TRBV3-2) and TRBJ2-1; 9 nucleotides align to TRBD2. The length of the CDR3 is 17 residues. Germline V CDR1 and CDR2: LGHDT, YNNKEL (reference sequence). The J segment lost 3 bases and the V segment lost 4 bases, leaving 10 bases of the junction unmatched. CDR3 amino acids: CASSPLRLAEIYNEQFF. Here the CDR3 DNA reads TGTGCCAGCAGCCCCCTCAGACTAGCGGAAATCTACAATGAGCAGTTCTTC.

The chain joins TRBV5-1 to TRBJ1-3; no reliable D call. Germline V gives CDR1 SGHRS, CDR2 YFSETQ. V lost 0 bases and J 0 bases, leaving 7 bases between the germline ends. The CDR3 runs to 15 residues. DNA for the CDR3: TGCGCCAGCAGCTTGGAACCGAACTCTGGAAACACCATATATTTT. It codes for CASSLEPNSGNTIYF.

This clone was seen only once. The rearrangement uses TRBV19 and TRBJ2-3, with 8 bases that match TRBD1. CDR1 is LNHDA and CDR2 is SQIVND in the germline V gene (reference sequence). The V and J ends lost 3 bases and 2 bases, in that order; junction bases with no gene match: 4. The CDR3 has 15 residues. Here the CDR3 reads CASSMGTGITDTQYF. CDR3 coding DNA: TGTGCCAGTAGTATGGGGACAGGAATCACAGATACGCAGTATTTT.

Written as DNA, the CDR3 is TGTGCCAGCAGTGAAGCGCTTCGAGGGGGTGACTCTGAAGCTTTCTTT. This codes for CASSEALRGGDSEAFF. The chain links TRBV2 to TRBJ1-1; a possible D gene is TRBD1 (6 bases). CDR3 length equals 16 residues. Trimming stripped 0 bases from V and 6 bases from J, with 17 bases between. Germline CDR1 and CDR2: SNHLY and FYNNEI.

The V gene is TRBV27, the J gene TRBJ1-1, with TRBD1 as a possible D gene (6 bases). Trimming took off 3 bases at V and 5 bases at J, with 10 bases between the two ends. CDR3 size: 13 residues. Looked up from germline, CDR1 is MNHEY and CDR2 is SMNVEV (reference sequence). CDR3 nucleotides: TGTGCCAGCAGTTTGAGGGGGGGAACTGAAGCTTTCTTT. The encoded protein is CASSLRGGTEAFF.

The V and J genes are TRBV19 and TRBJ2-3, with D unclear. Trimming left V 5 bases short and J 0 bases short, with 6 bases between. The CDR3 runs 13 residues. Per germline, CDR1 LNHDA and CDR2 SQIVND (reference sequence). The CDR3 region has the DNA TGTGCCAGTAGTGCCTACAGCACAGATACGCAGTATTTT. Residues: CASSAYSTDTQYF.

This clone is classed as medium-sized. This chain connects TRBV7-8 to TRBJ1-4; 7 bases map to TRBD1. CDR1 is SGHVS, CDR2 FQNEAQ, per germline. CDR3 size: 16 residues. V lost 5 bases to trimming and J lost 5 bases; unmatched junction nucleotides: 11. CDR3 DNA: TGTGCCAGCAGCCCTATACCGTCAGGGGGGAATGAAAAACTGTTTTTT. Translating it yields CASSPIPSGGNEKLFF.

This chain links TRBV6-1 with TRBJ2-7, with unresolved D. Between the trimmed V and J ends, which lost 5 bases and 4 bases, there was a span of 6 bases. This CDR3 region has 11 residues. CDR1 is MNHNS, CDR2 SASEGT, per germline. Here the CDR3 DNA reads TGTGCCAGCAGTCTGATATACGAGCAGTACTTC. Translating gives CASSLIYEQYF.

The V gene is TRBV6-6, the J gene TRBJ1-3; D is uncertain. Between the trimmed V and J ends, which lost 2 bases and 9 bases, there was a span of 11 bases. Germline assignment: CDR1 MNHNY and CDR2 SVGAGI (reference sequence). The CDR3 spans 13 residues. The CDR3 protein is CASSYPATGTIYF. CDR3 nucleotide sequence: TGTGCCAGCAGTTACCCCGCAACCGGCACCATATATTTT.

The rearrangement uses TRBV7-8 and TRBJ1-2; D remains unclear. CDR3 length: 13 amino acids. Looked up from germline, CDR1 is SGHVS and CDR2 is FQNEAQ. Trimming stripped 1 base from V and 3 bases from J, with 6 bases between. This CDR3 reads CASSLDTYYGYTF. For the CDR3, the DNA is TGTGCCAGCAGCTTAGACACGTACTATGGCTACACCTTC.

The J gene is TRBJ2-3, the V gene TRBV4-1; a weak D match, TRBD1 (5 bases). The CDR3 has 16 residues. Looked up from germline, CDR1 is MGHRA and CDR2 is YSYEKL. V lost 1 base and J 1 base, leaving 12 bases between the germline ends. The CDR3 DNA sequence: TGCGCCAGCAGCCAAGGGGGCGGATTTGGCACAGATACGCAGTATTTT. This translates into CASSQGGGFGTDTQYF.

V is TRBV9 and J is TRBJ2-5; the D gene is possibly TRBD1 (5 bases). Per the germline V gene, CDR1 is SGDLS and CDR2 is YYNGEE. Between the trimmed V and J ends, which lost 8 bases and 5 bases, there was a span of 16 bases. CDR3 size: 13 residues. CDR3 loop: CARTPRRDETQYF. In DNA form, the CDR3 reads TGTGCCAGAACTCCCCGCAGGGATGAGACCCAGTACTTC.

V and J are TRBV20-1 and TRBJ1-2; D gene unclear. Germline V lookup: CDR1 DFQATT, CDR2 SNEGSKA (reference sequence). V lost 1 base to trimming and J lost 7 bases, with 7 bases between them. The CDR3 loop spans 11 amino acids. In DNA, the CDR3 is TGCAGTGCTAGAGTCTACGGTGGCTACACCTTC. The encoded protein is CSARVYGGYTF.

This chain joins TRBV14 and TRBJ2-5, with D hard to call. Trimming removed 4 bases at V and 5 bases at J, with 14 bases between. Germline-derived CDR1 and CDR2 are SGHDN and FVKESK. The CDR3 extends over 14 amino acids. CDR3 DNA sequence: TGTGCCAGCAGCCCACCCTTCTTATGGGAGACCCAGTACTTC. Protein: CASSPPFLWETQYF. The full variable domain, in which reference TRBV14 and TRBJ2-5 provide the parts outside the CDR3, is EAGVTQFPSHSVIEKGQTVTLRCDPISGHDNLYWYRRVMGKEIKFLLHFVKESKQDESGMPNNRFLAERTGGTYSTLKVQPAELEDSGVYFCASSPPFLWETQYFGPGTRLLVL.

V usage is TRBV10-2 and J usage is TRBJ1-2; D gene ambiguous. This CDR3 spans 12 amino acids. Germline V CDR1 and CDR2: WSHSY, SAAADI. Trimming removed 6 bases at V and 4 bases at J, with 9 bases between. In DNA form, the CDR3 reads TGCGCCAGCAGGGAAGACACCTATGGCTACACCTTC. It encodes CASREDTYGYTF.

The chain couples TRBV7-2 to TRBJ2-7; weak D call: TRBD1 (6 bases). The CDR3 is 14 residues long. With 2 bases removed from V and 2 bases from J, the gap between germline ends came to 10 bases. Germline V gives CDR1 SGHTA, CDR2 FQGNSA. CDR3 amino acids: CASSLMGAAYEQYF. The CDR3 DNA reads TGTGCCAGCAGCTTAATGGGGGCCGCCTACGAGCAGTACTTC.

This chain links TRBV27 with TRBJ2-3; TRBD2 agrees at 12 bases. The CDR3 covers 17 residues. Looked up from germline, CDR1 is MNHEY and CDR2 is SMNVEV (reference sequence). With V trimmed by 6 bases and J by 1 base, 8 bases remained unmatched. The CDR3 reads CASSRRRLAGGTDTQYF. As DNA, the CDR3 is TGTGCCAGCAGCCGCCGCCGACTAGCGGGGGGCACAGATACGCAGTATTTT.

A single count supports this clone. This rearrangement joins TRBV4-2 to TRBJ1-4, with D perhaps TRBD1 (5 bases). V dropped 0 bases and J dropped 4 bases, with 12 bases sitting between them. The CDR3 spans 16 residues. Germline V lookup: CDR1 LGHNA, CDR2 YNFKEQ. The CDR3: CASSQDGTGDNEKLFF. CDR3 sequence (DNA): TGTGCCAGCAGCCAAGATGGGACGGGGGATAATGAAAAACTGTTTTTT.

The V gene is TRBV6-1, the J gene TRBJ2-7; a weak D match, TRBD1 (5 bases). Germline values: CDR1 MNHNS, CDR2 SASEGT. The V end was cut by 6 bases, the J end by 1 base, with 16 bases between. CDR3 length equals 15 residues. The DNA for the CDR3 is TGTGCCAGCAGCGACAGCGCCTCCAATTCCTACGAGCAGTACTTC. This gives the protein CASSDSASNSYEQYF.

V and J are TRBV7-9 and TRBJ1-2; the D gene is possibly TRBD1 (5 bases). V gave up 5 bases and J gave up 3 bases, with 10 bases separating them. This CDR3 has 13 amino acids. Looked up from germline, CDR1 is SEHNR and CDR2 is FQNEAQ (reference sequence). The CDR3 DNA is TGTGCCAGCAGCCGAACAGGCGACTATGGCTACACCTTC. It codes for CASSRTGDYGYTF.

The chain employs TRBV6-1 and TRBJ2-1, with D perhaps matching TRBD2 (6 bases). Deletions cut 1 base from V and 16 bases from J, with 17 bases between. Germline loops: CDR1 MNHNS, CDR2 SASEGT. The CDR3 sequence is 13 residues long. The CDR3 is CASSEVEGWRVFF. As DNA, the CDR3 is TGTGCCAGCAGTGAAGTTGAAGGGTGGAGGGTATTCTTC.